Each of the 24 T cell receptor beta chains below was sequenced from the same sample in a study of T cell responses to AZD1222 COVID-19 vaccine. The repertoire was sequenced with immunoSEQ multiplex PCR; TCRdb's copy has only in-frame clones and lacks some. The repertoire holds some 170,000 clones, with around 90% as singletons. This specimen was peripheral blood, taken 28 days after the second dose of the MenACWY control vaccine. The receptor source for this set is an adult who received the MenACWY meningococcal vaccine as a control.

The DNA of the CDR3 is TGTGCCATCAGTGATGGAGCGGGAGGGCGGGCCGGCCCAGATACGCAGTATTTT. Translation: CAISDGAGGRAGPDTQYF. The genes are TRBV10-3 and TRBJ2-3; TRBD2 matches 10 bases. Germline V gene data show CDR1 as ENHRY and CDR2 as SYGVKD. The CDR3 length is 18 residues. With V trimmed by 3 bases and J by 4 bases, 13 bases remained unmatched.

The V and J genes are TRBV7-2 and TRBJ2-7; TRBD2 aligns across 8 bases. CDR3 size: 14 residues. Germline CDR1 and CDR2: SGHTA and FQGNSA. J gave up 6 bases and V 3 bases, and 7 bases lay outside the gene matches. CDR3 in DNA: TGTGCCAGCAGCTTTAGCGGGGACCGGCGCGAGCAGTACTTC. It codes for CASSFSGDRREQYF.

The CDR3 region is CSAEGGTEAFF. The CDR3 nucleotides are TGCAGTGCGGAGGGTGGGACTGAAGCTTTCTTT. The chain carries TRBV20-1 and TRBJ1-1; D remains unclear. This CDR3 has 11 residues. Deletions cut 6 bases from V and 5 bases from J, with 10 bases between. Germline V CDR1 and CDR2: DFQATT, SNEGSKA (reference sequence).

The V gene is TRBV28, the J gene TRBJ2-6, with D unclear. V was trimmed by 1 base and J by 0 bases, leaving 7 bases between them. The CDR3 contains 16 residues. CDR1 is MDHEN and CDR2 is SYDVKM in the germline V gene. This CDR3 reads CASSLYAVSGANVLTF. CDR3 bases: TGTGCCAGCAGTTTATATGCAGTCTCTGGGGCCAACGTCCTGACTTTC.

This clone was observed at least ten times. The chain employs TRBV5-4 and TRBJ1-5, with TRBD1 as a possible D gene (5 bases). Germline CDR1 reads SGHNT; CDR2 reads YYREEE (reference sequence). V shed 4 bases and J shed 1 base, with 9 bases lying between them. The CDR3 extends over 14 amino acids. The CDR3 DNA reads TGTGCCAGCAGCCGGGACCAGAGCAATCAGCCCCAGCATTTT. It encodes CASSRDQSNQPQHF.

J is TRBJ2-7 and V is TRBV5-1, with a possible D match to TRBD1 (5 bases). The germline CDR1 and CDR2 sequences are SGHRS and YFSETQ. This CDR3 contains 13 residues. V gave up 2 bases and J gave up 7 bases, with 13 bases separating them. CDR3 DNA: TGCGCCAGCAGCTTCAGGGTTTCAGAGGAGCAGTACTTC. Protein product: CASSFRVSEEQYF.

CDR3 in DNA: TGTGCCAGTAGCCTGGGTGGGTCTAACTATGGCTACACCTTC. This translates into CASSLGGSNYGYTF. This chain uses TRBV19 with TRBJ1-2, with D hard to call. Germline CDR1 reads LNHDA; CDR2 reads SQIVND (reference sequence). The V and J ends lost 6 bases and 0 bases respectively, with 11 bases between them. The CDR3 totals 14 residues.

V usage is TRBV29-1 and J usage is TRBJ2-5; 8 bases align to TRBD1. From germline, CDR1 is SQVTM and CDR2 ANQGSEA. The trim removed 7 bases at V and 4 bases at J, leaving 8 bases unmatched. The CDR3 extends over 13 amino acids. DNA for the CDR3: TGCAGCGGCCTCAGGGGGCGCGGAGAGACCCAGTACTTC. Protein sequence: CSGLRGRGETQYF.

The chain has TRBV28 and TRBJ2-7; TRBD1 matches at 8 bases. The CDR3 has 16 residues. V lost 3 bases to trimming and J lost 2 bases; unmatched junction nucleotides: 9. The germline V gene encodes CDR1 MDHEN and CDR2 SYDVKM. The CDR3 DNA reads TGTGCCAGCAGTTTCCAGACAGGGGCCGCTACCTACGAGCAGTACTTC. Translation: CASSFQTGAATYEQYF.

The chain combines TRBV27 with TRBJ2-5; D not certain. The CDR3 has 13 residues. V was trimmed by 4 bases and J by 0 bases, leaving 6 bases between them. Germline CDR1 MNHEY, CDR2 SMNVEV (reference sequence). For the CDR3, the DNA is TGTGCCAGCAGTTCGGCGGACCAAGAGACCCAGTACTTC. This sequence encodes CASSSADQETQYF.

This chain connects TRBV11-2 to TRBJ2-1; 10 bases are shared with TRBD1. CDR1 and CDR2 (germline): SGHAT, FQNNGV. With V trimmed by 5 bases and J by 6 bases, 7 bases remained unmatched. CDR3 length: 15 residues. CDR3 protein: CASSHRDRGPNEQFF. DNA of the CDR3: TGTGCCAGCAGCCACCGGGACAGGGGTCCCAATGAGCAGTTCTTC.

The rearrangement links TRBV30 to TRBJ1-2; 11 bases are a match to TRBD1. CDR3 length equals 15 residues. Trimming cost V 2 bases and J 4 bases; bases outside gene matches: 6. The germline gives CDR1 GTSNPN, CDR2 SVGIG (reference sequence). The CDR3 DNA follows: TGTGCCTGGAGTTCCGGGACAGGGGGGATCTATGGCTACACCTTC. Translated, it gives CAWSSGTGGIYGYTF.

This chain joins TRBV5-1 and TRBJ1-4; 12 bases line up with TRBD1. The CDR3 has 18 amino acids. Germline V lookup: CDR1 SGHRS, CDR2 YFSETQ. The V gene end was trimmed by 2 bases and the J gene end by 8 bases; junction bases not matched to a gene: 13. The CDR3 sequence is CASSFTPGTGGAEEKLFF. The CDR3 DNA reads as TGCGCCAGCAGCTTCACCCCCGGGACAGGGGGCGCCGAGGAAAAACTGTTTTTT.

The chain joins TRBV28 to TRBJ1-1, with a tentative D call TRBD1 (5 bases). CDR1 MDHEN and CDR2 SYDVKM come from the germline V gene. Deletions cut 7 bases from V and 1 base from J, with 10 bases between. The CDR3 spans 13 residues. The CDR3, as DNA: TGTGCCAGCAAGGTAGGGGCGAACACTGAAGCTTTCTTT. It codes for CASKVGANTEAFF.

This chain connects TRBV7-2 to TRBJ1-1; D is ambiguous. CDR3 length equals 13 residues. Germline-derived CDR1 and CDR2 are SGHTA and FQGNSA. The ends were cut back, 4 bases at V and 1 base at J, with 7 bases in the middle. Here the CDR3 reads CASSSQENTEAFF. The CDR3 DNA is TGTGCCAGCAGCTCCCAGGAGAACACTGAAGCTTTCTTT.

This sequence joins TRBV28 and TRBJ1-4, with a tentative D call TRBD1 (6 bases). Germline assignment: CDR1 MDHEN and CDR2 SYDVKM. The CDR3 extends over 15 amino acids. V was shortened by 7 bases and J by 7 bases, with 19 bases between the two germline ends. CDR3: CASTARGRGSEKLFF. As DNA, the CDR3 is TGTGCCAGCACCGCTAGGGGGAGGGGGAGTGAAAAACTGTTTTTT.

This chain joins TRBV4-3 and TRBJ1-2; tentative D call: TRBD1 (5 bases). Trimming left V 0 bases short and J 4 bases short, with 15 bases between. The CDR3 runs 16 residues. CDR1 is LGHNA and CDR2 is YSLEER in the germline V gene. The CDR3 sequence: CASSQDRSGAFYGYTF. The CDR3 DNA sequence: TGCGCCAGCAGCCAAGACCGTTCCGGGGCTTTCTATGGCTACACCTTC.

The rearrangement uses TRBV19 and TRBJ2-5; the match to TRBD1 covers 7 bases. V lost 8 bases to trimming and J lost 2 bases; unmatched junction nucleotides: 14. This CDR3 is built from 16 residues. Germline V gene sequence: CDR1 LNHDA, CDR2 SQIVND (reference sequence). CDR3 amino acids: CASCPLQWDRQETQYF. The CDR3 DNA is TGTGCCAGTTGTCCTCTACAATGGGACAGACAAGAGACCCAGTACTTC.

The chain combines TRBV30 with TRBJ1-2; D is undetermined. This CDR3 contains 11 residues. Germline V gene data show CDR1 as GTSNPN and CDR2 as SVGIG (reference sequence). The V end lost 5 bases, the J end lost 6 bases, and 10 bases lay between the germline ends. CDR3 loop: CAWGGRDGYTF. The CDR3 DNA sequence: TGTGCCTGGGGCGGTCGGGATGGCTACACCTTC.

This chain joins TRBV5-4 and TRBJ2-6, with 7 bases matching TRBD1. This CDR3 comprises 17 residues. Germline CDR1 reads SGHNT; CDR2 reads YYREEE (reference sequence). Trimming cost V 7 bases and J 0 bases; bases outside gene matches: 10. DNA of the CDR3: TGTGCCAGCCAAGGGGGCCCCCTTCTCTCTGGGGCCAACGTCCTGACTTTC. It is translated as CASQGGPLLSGANVLTF.

The chain couples TRBV7-3 to TRBJ1-5; D uncertain. V was shortened by 4 bases and J by 7 bases, with 14 bases between the two germline ends. From germline, CDR1 is SGHTA and CDR2 FQGTGA. This CDR3 is built from 14 residues. CDR3 nucleotides: TGTGCCAGCAGCTCCGGAAGAGAAGAACAGCCCCAGCATTTT. Translation: CASSSGREEQPQHF.

The chain recombines TRBV5-1 with TRBJ2-7; possible D gene TRBD2, 5 bases. V gave up 3 bases and J gave up 5 bases, with 15 bases separating them. Germline V gene lookup returns CDR1 SGHRS and CDR2 YFSETQ. The CDR3 loop spans 14 amino acids. As DNA, the CDR3 is TGCGCCAGCAGCTCCCGCCTTGGAGGAGACGAGCAGTACTTC. This encodes CASSSRLGGDEQYF.

As regards this clone: At one end, the junction sequence differs from germline, possibly due to a read error. The CDR3 sequence: CPNKSRTTTVATNEKLFF. CDR3 in DNA: TGCCCTAACAAAAGCCGGACAACAACTGTTGCAACTAATGAAAAACTGTTTTTT. The J gene is TRBJ1-4, the V gene TRBV27; possibly TRBD1 for D (5 bases). This CDR3 has 18 amino acids. Germline CDR1 and CDR2: MNHEY and SMNVEV (reference sequence).

The J gene is TRBJ1-1, the V gene TRBV6-2 or TRBV6-3; perhaps TRBD1 as D (5 bases). V was cut by 2 bases and J by 3 bases, with 10 bases left in between. Germline CDR1 is MNHEY and CDR2 is SVGEGT. CDR3 size: 14 residues. Here the CDR3 DNA reads TGTGCCAGCAGTTACCCAGGGACGCACACTGAAGCTTTCTTT. Translating it yields CASSYPGTHTEAFF.